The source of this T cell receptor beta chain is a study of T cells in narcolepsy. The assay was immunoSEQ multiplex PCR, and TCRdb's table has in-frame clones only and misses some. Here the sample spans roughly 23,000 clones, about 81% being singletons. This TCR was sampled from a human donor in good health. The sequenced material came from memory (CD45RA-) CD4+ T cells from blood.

The chain's CDR3 is CASSTAVEAFF. CDR3 sequence (DNA): TGTGCCAGCAGCACCGCAGTTGAAGCTTTCTTT. The V call is TRBV11-2, the J call TRBJ1-1, with unresolved D. The V gene's germline CDR1 is SGHAT and CDR2 FQNNGV. V lost 5 bases to trimming and J lost 7 bases, with 8 bases between them. The CDR3 runs to 11 residues. Based on the CDR3 plus reference TRBV11-2 and TRBJ1-1, the full variable domain is EAGVAQSPRYKIIEKRQSVAFWCNPISGHATLYWYQQILGQGPKLLIQFQNNGVVDDSQLPKDRFSAERLKGVDSTLKIQPAKLEDSAVYLCASSTAVEAFFGQGTRLTVV.